This T cell receptor (beta chain) was obtained from a study of T cells in Graves' hyperthyroidism and ophthalmopathy. Study background: At the time of initial diagnosis and before any treatment, peripheral blood was collected.

TCR beta CDR3 regions were amplified from RNA transcripts. Primed by the HTBI set, a first-round RT-PCR was run on the TCR CDR3. TCRdb passed the multiplex PCR reads through MiXCR, listing each CDR3 protein once. The sample lists about 720,000 distinct CDR3 sequences; about 15% were seen once. Germline CDR1 LGHDT, CDR2 YNNKEL (reference sequence). The CDR3 has 15 amino acids. The V and J ends lost 0 bases and 3 bases, in that order; junction bases with no gene match: 3. Absent ophthalmopathy progression within 18 months defined stable Graves' hyperthyroidism. The PBMCs were taken from approximately 9 ml of fresh peripheral blood.

The sequence was obtained from a man between 18 and 35 years old with Graves' hyperthyroidism. The gene calls are TRBV3-1 and TRBJ2-7; 9 bases are shared with TRBD1. Material: blood. The CDR3 nucleotides are TGTGCCAGCAGCCAAGACGGGACAGGGTTCTACGAGCAGTACTTC. This translates into CASSQDGTGFYEQYF.